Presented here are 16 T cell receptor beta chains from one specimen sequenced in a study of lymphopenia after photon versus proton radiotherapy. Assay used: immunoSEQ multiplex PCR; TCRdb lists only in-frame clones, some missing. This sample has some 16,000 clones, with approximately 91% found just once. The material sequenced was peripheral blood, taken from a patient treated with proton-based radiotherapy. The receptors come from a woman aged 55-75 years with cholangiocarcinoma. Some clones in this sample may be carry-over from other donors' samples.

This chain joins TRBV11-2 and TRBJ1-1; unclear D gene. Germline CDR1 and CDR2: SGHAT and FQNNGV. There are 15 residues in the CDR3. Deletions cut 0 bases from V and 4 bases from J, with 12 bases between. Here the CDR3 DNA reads TGTGCCAGCAGCTTAGAACTATCCCTGGTCACTGAAGCTTTCTTT. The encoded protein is CASSLELSLVTEAFF.

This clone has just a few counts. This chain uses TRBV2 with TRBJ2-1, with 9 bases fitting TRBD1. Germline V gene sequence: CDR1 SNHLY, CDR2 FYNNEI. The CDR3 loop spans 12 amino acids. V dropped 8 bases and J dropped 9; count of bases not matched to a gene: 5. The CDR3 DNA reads TGTGCCAGCGGGGGACAGGGAGGTGAGCAGTTCTTC. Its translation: CASGGQGGEQFF.

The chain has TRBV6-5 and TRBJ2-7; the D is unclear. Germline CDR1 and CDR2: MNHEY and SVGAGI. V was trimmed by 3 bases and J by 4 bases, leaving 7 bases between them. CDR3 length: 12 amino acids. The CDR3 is CASSYTGYEQYF. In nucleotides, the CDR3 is TGTGCCAGCAGTTATACCGGGTACGAGCAGTACTTC.

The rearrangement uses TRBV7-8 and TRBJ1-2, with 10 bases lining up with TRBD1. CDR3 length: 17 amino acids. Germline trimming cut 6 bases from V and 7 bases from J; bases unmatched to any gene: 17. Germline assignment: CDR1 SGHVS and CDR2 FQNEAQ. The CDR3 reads CASSQTRGTGDSGGYTF. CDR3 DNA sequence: TGTGCCAGCAGTCAAACCCGAGGGACAGGGGATTCGGGTGGCTACACCTTC. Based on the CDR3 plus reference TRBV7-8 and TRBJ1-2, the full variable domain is GAGVSQSPRYKVAKRGQDVALRCDPISGHVSLFWYQQALGQGPEFLTYFQNEAQLDKSGLPSDRFFAERPEGSVSTLKIQRTQQEDSAVYLCASSQTRGTGDSGGYTFGSGTRLTVV.

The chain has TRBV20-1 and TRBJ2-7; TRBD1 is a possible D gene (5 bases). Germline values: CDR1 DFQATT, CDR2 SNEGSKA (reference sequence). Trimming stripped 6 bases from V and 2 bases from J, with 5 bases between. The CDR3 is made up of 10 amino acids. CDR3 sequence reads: CSAGAYEQYF. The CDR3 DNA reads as TGCAGTGCAGGGGCCTACGAGCAGTACTTC.

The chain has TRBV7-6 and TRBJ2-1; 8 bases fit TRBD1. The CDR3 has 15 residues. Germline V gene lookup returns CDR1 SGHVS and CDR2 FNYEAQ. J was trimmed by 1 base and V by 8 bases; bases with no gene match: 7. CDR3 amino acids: CASGQGQSSYNEQFF. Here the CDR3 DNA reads TGTGCCAGCGGACAGGGACAGTCTTCCTACAATGAGCAGTTCTTC.

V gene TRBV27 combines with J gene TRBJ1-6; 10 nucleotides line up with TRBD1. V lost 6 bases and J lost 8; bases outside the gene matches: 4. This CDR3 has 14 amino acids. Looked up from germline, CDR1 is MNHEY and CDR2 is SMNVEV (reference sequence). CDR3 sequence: CASRRGQGDSPLHF. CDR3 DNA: TGTGCCAGCAGACGTGGACAGGGGGATTCACCCCTCCACTTT.

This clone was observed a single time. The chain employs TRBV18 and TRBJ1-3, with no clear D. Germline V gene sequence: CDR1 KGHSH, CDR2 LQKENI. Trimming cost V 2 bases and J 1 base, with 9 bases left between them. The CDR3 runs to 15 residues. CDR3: CASSPTWGSGNTIYF. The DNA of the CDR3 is TGTGCCAGCTCACCAACCTGGGGATCTGGAAACACCATATATTTT. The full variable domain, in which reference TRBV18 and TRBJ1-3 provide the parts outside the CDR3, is NAGVMQNPRHLVRRRGQEARLRCSPMKGHSHVYWYRQLPEEGLKFMVYLQKENIIDESGMPKERFSAEFPKEGPSILRIQQVVRGDSAAYFCASSPTWGSGNTIYFGEGSWLTVV.

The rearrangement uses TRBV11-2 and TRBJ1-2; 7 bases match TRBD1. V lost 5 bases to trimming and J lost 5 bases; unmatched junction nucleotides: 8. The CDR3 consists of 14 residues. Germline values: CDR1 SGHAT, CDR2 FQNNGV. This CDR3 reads CASSVTGAQYGYTF. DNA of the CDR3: TGTGCCAGCAGCGTAACAGGGGCCCAATATGGCTACACCTTC.

The CDR3 DNA sequence: TGTGCCAGCACAGAGTACCTATGGCGGGAGAACGAGCAGTACTTC. Protein product: CASTEYLWRENEQYF. This chain links TRBV7-2 with TRBJ2-7, with TRBD2 identical over 7 bases. The CDR3 has 15 residues. Per the germline V gene, CDR1 is SGHTA and CDR2 is FQGNSA. Germline trimming cut 7 bases from V and 5 bases from J; bases unmatched to any gene: 14.

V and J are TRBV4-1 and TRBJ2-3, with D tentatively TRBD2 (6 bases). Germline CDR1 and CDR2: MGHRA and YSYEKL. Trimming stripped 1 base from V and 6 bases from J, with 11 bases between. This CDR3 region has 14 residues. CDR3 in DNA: TGCGCCAGCAGCCAAGGGAGGGGCAAGGATACGCAGTATTTT. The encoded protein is CASSQGRGKDTQYF.

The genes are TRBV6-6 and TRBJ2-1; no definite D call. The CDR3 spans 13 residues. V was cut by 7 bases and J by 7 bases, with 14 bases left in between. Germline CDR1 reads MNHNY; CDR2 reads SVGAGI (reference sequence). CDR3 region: CASTRVGFNEQFF. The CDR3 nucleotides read TGTGCCAGCACCCGGGTGGGGTTTAATGAGCAGTTCTTC.

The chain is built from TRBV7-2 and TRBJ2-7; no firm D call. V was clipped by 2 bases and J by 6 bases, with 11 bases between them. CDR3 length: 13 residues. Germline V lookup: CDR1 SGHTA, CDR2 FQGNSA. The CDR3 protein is CASSLSTFGEQYF. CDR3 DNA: TGTGCCAGCAGCTTAAGCACATTCGGCGAGCAGTACTTC. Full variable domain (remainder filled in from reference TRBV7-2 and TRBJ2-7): GAGVSQSPSNKVTEKGKDVELRCDPISGHTALYWYRQSLGQGLEFLIYFQGNSAPDKSGLPSDRFSAERTGGSVSTLTIQRTQQEDSAVYLCASSLSTFGEQYFGPGTRLTVT.

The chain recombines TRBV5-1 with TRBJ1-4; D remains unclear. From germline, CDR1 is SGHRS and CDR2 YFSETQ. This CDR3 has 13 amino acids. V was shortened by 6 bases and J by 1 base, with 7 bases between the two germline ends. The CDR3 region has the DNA TGCGCCAGCAAGCGAGGAACTAATGAAAAACTGTTTTTT. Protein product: CASKRGTNEKLFF. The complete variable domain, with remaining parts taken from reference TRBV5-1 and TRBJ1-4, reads KAGVTQTPRYLIKTRGQQVTLSCSPISGHRSVSWYQQTPGQGLQFLFEYFSETQRNKGNFPGRFSGRQFSNSRSEMNVSTLELGDSALYLCASKRGTNEKLFFGSGTQLSVL.

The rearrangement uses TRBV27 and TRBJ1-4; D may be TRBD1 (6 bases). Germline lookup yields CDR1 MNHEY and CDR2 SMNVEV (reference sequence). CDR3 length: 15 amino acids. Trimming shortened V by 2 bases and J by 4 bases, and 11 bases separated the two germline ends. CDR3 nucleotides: TGTGCCAGCAGTTTAGTGGGGGCCGGTAATGAAAAACTGTTTTTT. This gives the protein CASSLVGAGNEKLFF.

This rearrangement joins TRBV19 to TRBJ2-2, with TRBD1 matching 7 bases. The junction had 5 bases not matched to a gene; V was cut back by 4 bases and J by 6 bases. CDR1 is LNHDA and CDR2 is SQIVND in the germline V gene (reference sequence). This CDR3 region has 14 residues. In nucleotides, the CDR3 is TGTGCCAGTAGTAGGCGACAGGGCCCCGGGGAGCTGTTTTTT. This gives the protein CASSRRQGPGELFF.